This record looks at one TCR beta chain sequence and its context. Its cognate antigen is unknown. The sample comes from a study of blood T cells in healthy people across ages. Study-wide results and caveats: With naive T cell percentage, TCR beta diversity showed a strong correlation. Those diversity estimates obtained from one million T cells were thought to be underestimates.

For the second PCR, which ran for about 6 to 11 cycles, a sample-barcoded 5' primer and a J-beta primer mix were used. Each cDNA molecule carried a tag from a template-switch adaptor that contained 12 random nucleotides. TCRdb reprocessed the 5' RACE reads via MiXCR and lists one record per CDR3 protein. The sample includes 500,000 to 700,000 distinct CDR3 sequences, approximately 30% of them seen just once. At least 7 million PBMCs were isolated per sample. CDR1 and CDR2 from the germline V gene are SGHVS and FQNEAQ. The CDR3 totals 20 residues. The ends lost 3 bases at V and 2 bases at J; junction bases unmatched: 16.

This clonotype originated in a woman aged 80 or over in good health. The sequencing sample was made of blood. This chain connects TRBV7-8 to TRBJ2-1; 10 positions match TRBD2. The CDR3 loop is CASSFSQVRRAGGAYNEQFF. In DNA form, the CDR3 reads TGTGCCAGCAGCTTTTCACAAGTCAGGCGAGCGGGGGGGGCCTACAATGAGCAGTTCTTC.